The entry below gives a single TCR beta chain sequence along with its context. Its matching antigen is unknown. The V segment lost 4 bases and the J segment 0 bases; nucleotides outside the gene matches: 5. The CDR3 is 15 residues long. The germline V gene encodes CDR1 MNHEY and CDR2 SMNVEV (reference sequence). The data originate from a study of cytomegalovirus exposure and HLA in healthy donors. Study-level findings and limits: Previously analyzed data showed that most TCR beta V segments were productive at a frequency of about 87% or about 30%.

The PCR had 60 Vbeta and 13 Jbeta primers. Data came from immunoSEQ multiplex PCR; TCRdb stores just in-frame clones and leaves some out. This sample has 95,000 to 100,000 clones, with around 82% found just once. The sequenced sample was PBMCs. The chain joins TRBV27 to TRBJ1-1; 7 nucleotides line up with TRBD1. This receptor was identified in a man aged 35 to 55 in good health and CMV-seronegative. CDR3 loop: CASSYGDSLNTEAFF. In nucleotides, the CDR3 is TGTGCCAGCAGTTATGGGGACAGCCTGAACACTGAAGCTTTCTTT.